This T cell receptor (beta chain) was sequenced during a study of blood T cell repertoires in COVID-19. Sequenced by immunoSEQ multiplex PCR; TCRdb stores in-frame clones only, minus some. The table lists some 490,000 clones, about 88% of them singletons. Participants spanned ages roughly 18 to 90 years and resided in 20 to 30 US areas. Participants were placed into cohorts based on the clinical history they reported. The receptor was derived from an older woman who had recovered from COVID-19. Sequenced: PBMCs or T cells enriched from blood (not recorded which).

CDR3 protein: CASSLVGANTEAFF. DNA for the CDR3: TGTGCCAGCAGTTTAGTAGGGGCGAACACTGAAGCTTTCTTT. The chain uses TRBV27 and TRBJ1-1; perhaps TRBD1 as D (5 bases). Germline loops: CDR1 MNHEY, CDR2 SMNVEV (reference sequence). CDR3 length: 14 amino acids. V lost 2 bases, J lost 1 base, and 8 bases lay in between.